Listed below are T cell receptor beta chains from one sample, sequenced in a study of Ad26.COV2.S vaccination and SARS-CoV-2 variants. TCRdb's copy holds only in-frame clones and misses some; the assay was immunoSEQ multiplex PCR. The sample consists of roughly 240,000 clones, roughly 90% of them appearing once. The sequences come from peripheral blood, collected in a trial of Ad26.COV2.S vaccine versus placebo. The receptors originated from a person between 18 and 65 years old who received the Ad26.COV2.S COVID-19 vaccine or a placebo. Each CDR3 is given with its conserved first and last residue. Each record gives: V gene, CDR3 protein.

>TRBV7-9
CASSLLLGRGAYTEAFF
>TRBV5-1
CASSLGRANTGELFF
>TRBV29-1
CSVGTQPYEQYF
>TRBV28
CAGSLWSEAFF
>TRBV7-2
CASSSTWGNIQYF
>TRBV4-3
CASSQDYSSGGAFEQFF
>TRBV27
CASSITGGPYEQYF
>TRBV9
CASSIGTGGPGANVLTF
>TRBV5-1
CASSLTGDRGIRPSYEQYF
>TRBV13
CASSLRQGRLYF
>TRBV3-1/TRBV3-2
CASSQGVSETQYF
>TRBV15
CATSRGTGQINEQFF
>TRBV27
CASSFDRDNSPLHF
>TRBV25-1
CASSQRAGRKQETQYF
>TRBV24-1
CATSNGGRYNEQFF
>TRBV3-1/TRBV3-2
CASSQVDLRDRDQETQYF
>TRBV4-2
CASSQETGAPEKLFF
>TRBV7-8
CASTPGLAGTGELFF
>TRBV7-8
CASSYPGGSSYNEQFF
>TRBV7-2
CASSLNGGRNEKLFF
>TRBV5-1
CASSPSGGTGGEKLFF
>TRBV19
CASSDRGGGSNQPQHF
>TRBV19
CASQRLADSPLHF
>TRBV4-2
CASSQWDTGELFF
>TRBV20-1
CSANRGTEAFF
>TRBV12-3/TRBV12-4
CASSLRRYGYTF
>TRBV7-9
CASSLGQWATNEKLFF
>TRBV2
CASNVEGSTGELFF
>TRBV9
CASSPQTGNTEAFF
>TRBV7-2
CASSLPVRGTLASNSPLHF